A selection of T cell receptor beta chains follows, all from one sample in a study of T-cell reconstitution after alpha-beta-depleted transplantation in children. TCRdb processed the PCR reads anew with MiXCR; each CDR3 protein has one entry. The sample carries about a million distinct CDR3 sequences, about 30% recorded once. Sequenced material: PBMCs, mostly from graft donor cells, taken 360 days after TCRalphabeta/CD19-depleted stem cell transplant. The receptors here all came from a boy under two years old who had a stem cell transplant for SCID, so the T cells may come from the graft donor. Each CDR3 is given with its conserved first and last residue. A D gene is named only where the DNA matches it firmly. The size entry is marked missing in some rows and otherwise reads once, few, many or a size class.

>TRBJ1-2|13|TRBV20-1|TRBD1|-
CSAKDRGLGGYTF
TGCAGTGCTAAGGACAGGGGGCTCGGAGGCTACACCTTC
>TRBJ1-3|12|TRBV7-2|-|few
CASTQTRNTIYF
TGTGCCAGCACCCAGACCCGAAACACCATATATTTT
>TRBJ2-7|14|TRBV6-1|TRBD1|-
CASTWQDREYEQYF
TGTGCCAGCACCTGGCAGGACAGGGAGTACGAGCAGTACTTC
>TRBJ2-3|19|TRBV4-3|-|few
CASSQDPRVADSSTDTQYF
TGCGCCAGCAGCCAAGATCCGAGGGTAGCGGACTCTAGCACAGATACGCAGTATTTT
>TRBJ1-2|16|TRBV5-1|-|-
CASSLGRDRTNYGYTF
TGCGCCAGCAGCTTGGGCCGGGACCGAACTAACTATGGCTACACCTTC
>TRBJ1-3|19|TRBV28|-|-
CASKARTDLSGRSGNTIYF
TGTGCCAGTAAGGCTCGGACAGATCTCTCAGGACGCTCTGGAAACACCATATATTTT
>TRBJ1-6|11|TRBV20-1|-|once
CSANPEPPLHF
TGCAGTGCCAATCCAGAGCCACCCCTCCACTTT
>TRBJ2-1|17|TRBV5-1|TRBD1|few
CASSLFIQGASYNEQFF
TGCGCCAGCAGCTTGTTTATTCAGGGGGCTTCCTACAATGAGCAGTTCTTC
>TRBJ1-2|15|TRBV12-3/TRBV12-4|-|-
CASNSLLGVNYGYTF
TGTGCCAGCAACTCCCTTTTGGGGGTTAACTATGGCTACACCTTC
>TRBJ2-3|16|TRBV5-5|-|-
CASSLIRTRDTDTQYF
TGTGCCAGCAGCTTAATTAGGACGCGGGACACAGATACGCAGTATTTT
>TRBJ2-2|12|TRBV20-1|-|few
CSAQRGAGELFF
TGCAGTGCCCAACGTGGGGCCGGGGAGCTGTTTTTT
>TRBJ2-1|17|TRBV3-1|TRBD2|few
CASSQEEREGAYNEQFF
TGTGCCAGCAGCCAAGAGGAGAGGGAGGGTGCCTACAATGAGCAGTTCTTC
>TRBJ2-1|15|TRBV27|TRBD2|few
CASSFSGARYNEQFF
TGTGCCAGCAGTTTCAGCGGGGCCCGGTACAATGAGCAGTTCTTC
>TRBJ1-2|15|TRBV20-1|-|-
CSARVGPQGSYGYTF
TGCAGTGCTAGAGTAGGACCCCAAGGGAGCTATGGCTACACCTTC
>TRBJ1-3|14|TRBV12-3/TRBV12-4|-|-
CASRRQGGINTIYF
TGTGCCAGCAGGCGACAAGGGGGGATCAACACCATATATTTT
>TRBJ2-5|15|TRBV2|TRBD1|-
CASRGEQGAGETQYF
TGTGCCAGCAGAGGCGAACAGGGGGCGGGGGAGACCCAGTACTTC
>TRBJ2-1|15|TRBV9|-|-
CASSVGGGPVNEQFF
TGTGCCAGCAGCGTAGGAGGGGGGCCGGTCAATGAGCAGTTCTTC
>TRBJ2-1|15|TRBV9|-|few
CASSLDGGPDNEQFF
TGTGCCAGCAGCCTAGACGGGGGGCCCGATAATGAGCAGTTCTTC
>TRBJ2-2|14|TRBV6-1|-|few
CASSPTRYTGELFF
TGTGCCAGCAGCCCGACTCGGTACACCGGGGAGCTGTTTTTT
>TRBJ2-3|12|TRBV29-1|-|-
CSSQGWGDTQYF
TGCAGTTCCCAGGGTTGGGGAGATACGCAGTATTTT
>TRBJ1-5|13|TRBV12-3/TRBV12-4|-|-
CASKRGGNQPQHF
TGTGCCAGCAAGAGGGGGGGCAATCAGCCCCAGCATTTT
>TRBJ1-4|17|TRBV4-1|-|-
CASSQRSQGRGGEKLFF
TGCGCCAGCAGCCAAAGATCCCAGGGAAGGGGTGGAGAAAAACTGTTTTTT
>TRBJ2-1|15|TRBV9|TRBD1|few
CASSVDRGPYNEQFF
TGTGCCAGCAGCGTGGACAGGGGTCCCTACAATGAGCAGTTCTTC
>TRBJ2-1|17|TRBV15|-|-
CATSRDWTQSSYNEQFF
TGTGCCACCAGCAGAGATTGGACACAGAGCTCCTACAATGAGCAGTTCTTC
>TRBJ2-5|12|TRBV5-6|-|-
CASSWGSTTQYF
TGTGCCAGCAGCTGGGGGTCTACGACCCAGTACTTC
>TRBJ2-3|15|TRBV12-3/TRBV12-4|TRBD1|few
CASSARDRGWDTQYF
TGTGCCAGCAGCGCCCGGGACAGGGGGTGGGATACGCAGTATTTT
>TRBJ2-7|15|TRBV29-1|-|-
CSVERADDSSYEQYF
TGCAGCGTTGAACGGGCGGACGATAGCTCCTACGAGCAGTACTTC
>TRBJ2-1|15|TRBV20-1|TRBD2|few
CSASPRAGGPNEQFF
TGCAGTGCCAGTCCCCGAGCGGGGGGTCCCAATGAGCAGTTCTTC
>TRBJ2-1|12|TRBV12-3/TRBV12-4|-|-
CASSFREDEQFF
TGTGCCAGCAGCTTTAGGGAGGATGAGCAGTTCTTC
>TRBJ2-5|14|TRBV28|-|-
CASSLRVLGETQYF
TGTGCCAGCAGTTTACGGGTTTTAGGGGAGACCCAGTACTTC
>TRBJ2-3|13|TRBV20-1|-|-
CSAREGHTDTQYF
TGCAGTGCCAGAGAAGGACACACAGATACGCAGTATTTT
>TRBJ2-2|14|TRBV12-3/TRBV12-4|-|-
CASCVEPYTGELFF
TGTGCCAGCTGTGTCGAACCTTACACCGGGGAGCTGTTTTTT
>TRBJ2-7|14|TRBV12-3/TRBV12-4|TRBD1|-
CASSFGTGGHEQYF
TGTGCCAGCAGTTTTGGGACAGGGGGTCACGAGCAGTACTTC
>TRBJ2-6|17|TRBV5-5|TRBD1|-
CASSFRDSLSGANVLTF
TGTGCCAGCAGCTTCCGGGACAGCCTATCTGGGGCCAACGTCCTGACTTTC
>TRBJ2-1|17|TRBV19|-|once
CASSIYPQVLIRNEQFF
TGTGCCAGTAGTATTTACCCACAGGTATTGATCAGGAATGAGCAGTTCTTC
>TRBJ2-2|13|TRBV20-1|-|few
CSASASQTGELFF
TGCAGTGCTAGTGCGTCTCAGACCGGGGAGCTGTTTTTT
>TRBJ1-6|15|TRBV20-1|-|-
CSAIPIGSLNSPLHF
TGCAGTGCGATACCGATTGGGTCTTTGAATTCACCCCTCCACTTT
>TRBJ2-3|16|TRBV19|TRBD1|-
CASSSLGTGEADTQYF
TGTGCCAGTAGTAGTCTTGGGACAGGGGAAGCAGATACGCAGTATTTT
>TRBJ2-3|15|TRBV7-6|-|-
CASSLVWGSTDTQYF
TGTGCCAGCAGCTTAGTTTGGGGGAGCACAGATACGCAGTATTTT
>TRBJ2-7|16|TRBV18|TRBD1|few
CASSGRGQGKSYEQYF
TGTGCCAGCTCAGGTCGGGGACAGGGAAAATCCTACGAGCAGTACTTC
>TRBJ2-3|15|TRBV4-2|TRBD1|-
CASSRGQGVADTQYF
TGTGCCAGCAGCCGAGGACAGGGAGTGGCAGATACGCAGTATTTT
>TRBJ1-2|15|TRBV9|TRBD1|-
CASSVGRTGVGGYTF
TGTGCCAGCAGCGTAGGGCGGACAGGGGTTGGTGGCTACACCTTC
>TRBJ2-7|16|TRBV6-5|-|-
CASSYSPGHGLQEQYF
TGTGCCAGCAGTTACTCACCCGGGCACGGCCTTCAGGAGCAGTACTTC
>TRBJ2-3|12|TRBV3-1|-|-
CASSHRWDTQYF
TGTGCCAGCAGCCACCGGTGGGATACGCAGTATTTT
>TRBJ1-1|13|TRBV5-1|TRBD1|few
CASSLGGTDFTFF
TGCGCCAGCAGCTTGGGCGGGACAGATTTTACTTTCTTT
>TRBJ2-2|15|TRBV5-6|TRBD1|few
CASSSGTVYTGELFF
TGTGCCAGCAGCTCCGGGACAGTTTACACCGGGGAGCTGTTTTTT
>TRBJ1-1|14|TRBV18|-|-
CASSLFQGQTEAFF
TGTGCCAGCTCACTCTTTCAGGGTCAGACTGAAGCTTTCTTT
>TRBJ2-1|15|TRBV28|TRBD2|many
CASSIHRWTSFEQFF
TGTGCCAGCAGTATCCACCGGTGGACTAGCTTTGAGCAGTTCTTC
>TRBJ2-3|13|TRBV27|-|few
CASNALGTDTQYF
TGTGCCAGCAACGCACTAGGCACAGATACGCAGTATTTT